Below, one T cell receptor (beta chain) is given with its context. The source of the sample is a study of blood T cell repertoires in COVID-19. Study-wide background: Nucleic acid was either cDNA or gDNA, and it came from T cells, B-cell-depleted T cells, or PBMCs.

V lost 1 base and J lost 8; bases outside the gene matches: 14. From germline, CDR1 is SGDLS and CDR2 YYNGEE. This CDR3 has 16 amino acids. Original data processing: Using reference gene primer amplification, nucleated cell counts were estimated. Sequencing used immunoSEQ multiplex PCR; TCRdb keeps in-frame clones, though not all of them. The DNA was the basis for D and trimming; V, J and clone size are from that table. This sample yields 210,000 or so clones, of which around 84% are seen a single time; approximately 19% belongs to the top ten. Sequences were obtained from peripheral blood. The receptor comes from a human donor in a cohort sampled during active COVID-19. The V call is TRBV9, the J call TRBJ1-2; 7 bases fit TRBD1. The CDR3 DNA follows: TGTGCCAGCAGCGTATTAGGCCACAGGGGACAATCAGGCTACACCTTC. Translating it yields CASSVLGHRGQSGYTF.